This T cell receptor (beta chain) was documented in a study of Graves' ophthalmopathy and Graves' hyperthyroidism. Trimming took off 2 bases at V and 2 bases at J, with 6 bases between the two ends. The CDR3 spans 12 residues. CDR1 is SQVTM, CDR2 ANQGSEA, per germline. The TCR beta CDR3 regions underwent amplification from RNA transcripts. HTBI primers were employed in first-round RT-PCR, then a second-round multiplex PCR followed. TCRdb independently ran MiXCR on the multiplex PCR reads; one entry per CDR3 protein. The table lists some 520,000 distinct CDR3 sequences, around 15% of them singletons. This clonotype was found many times. Those donors who had ophthalmopathy presented with moderate-to-severe activity, a CAS of ≥3, a NOSPECS of ≥4 and a duration under 3 months. Other autoimmune disease, uncontrolled infection, pregnancy and lactation led to exclusion.

The source material was blood. The TCR originated in a woman in her 30s with Graves' ophthalmopathy. The chain employs TRBV29-1 and TRBJ1-1, with no clear D. The CDR3 coding sequence is TGCAGCGTTGAAAGGTACAACACTGAAGCTTTCTTT. Amino acids: CSVERYNTEAFF.